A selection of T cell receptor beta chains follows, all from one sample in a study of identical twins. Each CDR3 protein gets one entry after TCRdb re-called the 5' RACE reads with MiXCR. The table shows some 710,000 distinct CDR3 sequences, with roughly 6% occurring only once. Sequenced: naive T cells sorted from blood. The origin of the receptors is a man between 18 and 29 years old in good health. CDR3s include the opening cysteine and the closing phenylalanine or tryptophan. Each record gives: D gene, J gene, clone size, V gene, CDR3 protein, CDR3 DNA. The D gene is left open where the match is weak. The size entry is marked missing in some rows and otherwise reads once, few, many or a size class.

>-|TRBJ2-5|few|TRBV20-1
CSASGHQETQYF
TGCAGTGCTAGTGGACATCAAGAGACCCAGTACTTC
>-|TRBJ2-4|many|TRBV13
CASSSRENIQYF
TGTGCCAGCAGCTCCAGGGAAAACATTCAGTACTTC
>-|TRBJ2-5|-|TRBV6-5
CASSYSRGEETQYF
TGTGCCAGCAGTTATAGTAGGGGCGAAGAGACCCAGTACTTC
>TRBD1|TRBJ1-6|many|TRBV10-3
CAISTHSGQVGSPLHF
TGTGCCATCAGCACCCATTCGGGACAGGTCGGTTCACCCCTCCACTTT
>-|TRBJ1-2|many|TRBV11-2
CASSFGPAGGYTF
TGTGCCAGCAGCTTCGGGCCGGCGGGGGGCTACACCTTC
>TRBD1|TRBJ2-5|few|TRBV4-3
CASSQGAGTDQETQYF
TGCGCCAGCAGCCAAGGGGCCGGGACAGACCAAGAGACCCAGTACTTC
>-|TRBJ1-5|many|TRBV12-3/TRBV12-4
CASSLEGISNQPQHF
TGTGCCAGCAGTTTGGAGGGGATTAGCAATCAGCCCCAGCATTTT
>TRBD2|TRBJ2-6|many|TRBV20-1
CSARGGGLAGVYGANVLTF
TGCAGTGCTAGAGGGGGGGGACTAGCGGGAGTATATGGGGCCAACGTCCTGACTTTC
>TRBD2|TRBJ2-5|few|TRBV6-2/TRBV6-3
CASSKLAAQETQYF
TGTGCCAGCAGTAAACTAGCGGCACAAGAGACCCAGTACTTC
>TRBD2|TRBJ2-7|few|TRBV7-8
CASSLTLAGEQYF
TGTGCCAGCAGCTTAACACTAGCGGGCGAGCAGTACTTC
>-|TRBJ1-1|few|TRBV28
CASSALEAFF
TGTGCCAGCAGTGCCCTTGAAGCTTTCTTT
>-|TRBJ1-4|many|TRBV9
CASSVGGAATEEKLFF
TGTGCCAGCAGCGTAGGGGGCGCGGCCACCGAAGAAAAACTGTTTTTT
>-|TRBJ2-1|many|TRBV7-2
CASRGQVADNDNEQFF
TGTGCCAGCAGGGGTCAAGTAGCGGACAACGACAATGAGCAGTTCTTC
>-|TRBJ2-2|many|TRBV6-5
CASSSVGTANTGELFF
TGTGCCAGCAGTTCCGTCGGAACAGCCAACACCGGGGAGCTGTTTTTT
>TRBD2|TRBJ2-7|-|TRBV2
CASSEHPPGTSGYEQYF
TGTGCCAGCAGTGAACATCCCCCCGGGACTAGCGGTTACGAGCAGTACTTC
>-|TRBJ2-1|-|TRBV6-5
CASSYSGGAHEQFF
TGTGCCAGCAGTTACTCGGGGGGGGCCCATGAGCAGTTCTTC
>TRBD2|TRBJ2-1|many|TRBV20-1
CSATSSGRANLDEQFF
TGCAGTGCCACCTCGAGCGGGAGGGCCAATTTAGACGAGCAGTTCTTC
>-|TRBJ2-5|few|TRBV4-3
CASSPSPGPGETQYF
TGCGCCAGCAGCCCATCTCCGGGTCCCGGAGAGACCCAGTACTTC
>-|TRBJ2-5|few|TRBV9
CASSVGGSRAAQETQYF
TGTGCCAGCAGCGTAGGCGGGTCGAGAGCGGCCCAAGAGACCCAGTACTTC
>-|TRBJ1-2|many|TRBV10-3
CAISLQGTLYTF
TGTGCCATCAGTCTACAGGGAACTCTCTACACCTTC
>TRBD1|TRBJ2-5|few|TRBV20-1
CSAPHRGQETQYF
TGCAGTGCTCCCCACAGGGGGCAAGAGACCCAGTACTTC
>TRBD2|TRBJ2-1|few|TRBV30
CAWTPGLAEHQFF
TGTGCCTGGACTCCGGGACTAGCCGAGCATCAGTTCTTC
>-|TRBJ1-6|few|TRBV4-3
CASSPTISSYNSPLHF
TGCGCCAGCAGCCCTACTATCAGCTCCTATAATTCACCCCTCCACTTT